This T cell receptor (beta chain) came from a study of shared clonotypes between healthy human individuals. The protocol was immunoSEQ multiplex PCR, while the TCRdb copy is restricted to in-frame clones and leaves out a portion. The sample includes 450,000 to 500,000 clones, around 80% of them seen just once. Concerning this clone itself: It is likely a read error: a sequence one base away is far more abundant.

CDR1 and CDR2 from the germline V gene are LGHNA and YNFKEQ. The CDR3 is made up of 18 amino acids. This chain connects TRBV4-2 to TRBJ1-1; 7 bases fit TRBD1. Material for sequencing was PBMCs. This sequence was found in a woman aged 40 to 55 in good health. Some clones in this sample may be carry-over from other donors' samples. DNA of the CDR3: TGTGCCAGCAGCCCACCAGTAGTCGGACAGGTGATGAACACTGAAGCTTTCTTC. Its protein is CASSPPVVGQVMNTEAFF.